This TCR beta chain was captured by sequencing in a study of molecular identifiers for immune sequencing clone quantification (dated by TCRdb to the late 2010s). As for the study more broadly: In a replicate experiment, RNA from approximately 22,000 or 94,000 naive CD8 T cells was split into five aliquots, four of which were sequenced. The study was a methods study using CD8 T cells to benchmark molecular-identifier clustering-based TCR repertoire sequencing (MIDCIRS) and TCR RNA copy counting.

The library was built by means of PCR. The sequencer was an Illumina MiSeq. Purification of total RNA was performed with the Qiagen AllPrep DNA/RNA kit. Before any analysis, reads coming from multiple sequencing runs of the same library were combined into one pool. The paper's data handling went like this. Reads were retained only if the reads had an exact TCR constant sequence, and the retained reads were trimmed to 150 nt and grouped according to their 12-nt molecular barcodes. Reads inside each barcode group were sub-clustered using a 15% Levenshtein threshold, and a quality-weighted consensus sequence was constructed for each RNA molecule. Non-functional sequences were excluded, and lower-count sequences lying one edit away from another sequence were also excluded. On the basis of fitting two negative binomial distributions, barcode sub-clusters with fewer than 20% of the maximum read count were discarded. Through fastp at Q25 and MiXCR, TCRdb rebuilt clones from the public reads, retaining in-frame beta chains. Rows with one shared CDR3 protein collapse into an entry with the most common genes and DNA. These V and J calls rely on TCRdb rather than the paper's analysis. The sample has just over 40,000 distinct CDR3 sequences on record, around 18% of them singletons. More than 6% of the sample comes from the top ten.

This clonotype was detected many times. What antigen it recognizes has not been identified. No quality values exist for individual bases; no much larger clone is one base distant. Findings and caveats that apply to the study as a whole: In CMV-specific effector cells, over 98% of molecules were held by clones above 20 RNA copies, whereas under 1% of molecules were held by such clones in naive cells. Spiked-in Jurkat TCR RNA equivalent to a single cell was reported to be detectable even among over 800,000 naive CD8 T cells. Identical TCR molecules sharing a barcode could cause highly expanded clone sizes to be underestimated. Modeling gave about 3.3 recovered TCR RNA copies per cell versus approximately 10 by digital PCR, implying about 30% capture efficiency. When barcode sub-clustering was not used, chimeric consensus sequences inflated TCR diversity, with chimeras reaching as high as 47%.

Naive CD8 T cells, defined as CD8+CD4-CCR7+CD45RA+, were FACS-sorted into RLT Plus buffer on a BD FACSAria II. To compare sensitivity, a portion of the naive CD8 T cell RNA was divided evenly between MIDCIRS and a Smart-seq2-style 5'RACE protocol. Enrichment of CD8 T cells was done with RosetteSep CD8+ T Cell Enrichment Cocktail plus Ficoll-Paque, and ACK red cell lysis came afterward. Trimming removed 5 bases from V and 0 bases from J, leaving 17 bases between the germline ends. CDR1 SGHTA and CDR2 FQGNSA are derived from the germline V gene. There are 18 amino acids in the CDR3, from cysteine to phenylalanine inclusive. The read is trimmed to its CDR3 DNA, 54 bases read in frame from base 1.

The source is a human donor in good health. Some libraries in this study had Jurkat cell RNA spiked in. In this chain, TRBV7-2 is recombined with TRBJ1-6; a tentative D call is TRBD1 (5 bases match). The sample was naive CD8+ T cells from blood, with Jurkat cell RNA spiked in. Interpreted using the paper, the cell subset or site label stands for: FACS-sorted CD8+CD4-CCR7+CD45RA+ naive T cells. The CDR3 sequence is CASSAYRDSGSYNSPLHF. The DNA sequence is as follows: TGTGCCAGCAGCGCGTACCGGGACTCTGGCTCCTATAATTCACCCCTCCACTTT.